Included here is one T cell receptor beta chain sequence, with context. This clonotype was counted at least ten times. The specificity of this receptor is unknown. Per-base qualities were not stored, and no clone one base away is much larger. This sample's time point label indicates: newly diagnosed GD, antithyroid drugs for less than 3 months. For both TCR sequencing and RNA sequencing, RNA was extracted from PBMCs in TRIzol. The diagnosis of Graves' disease followed American Thyroid Association guidelines. Patients were recruited from an endocrinology department in Xi'an, China. From each patient, 7.5 to 10 milliliters of peripheral blood was collected into an EDTA anticoagulant tube. Ficoll Paque Plus density gradient separation was used to isolate PBMCs, and no further T cell sorting was performed. An Agilent 2100 Bioanalyzer and agarose gel were used to check RNA quality, while a NanoDrop 2000 measured RNA concentration.

The junction shows trimming of 7 bases on V and 6 bases on J, plus 12 bases between the germline ends. There are 11 amino acids in the CDR3, from cysteine to phenylalanine inclusive. Only the CDR3 DNA stays, 33 bases, in frame from base 1. CDR1 DFQATT and CDR2 SNEGSKA are derived from the germline V gene (reference sequence). The data are from a study of regulatory T cells in long-lasting Graves disease (dated by TCRdb to about 2021). A note on the overall study: Newly diagnosed Graves' disease patients had taken antithyroid drugs for less than 3 months. Patients with persistent Graves' disease were compared with patients with newly diagnosed Graves' disease using TCR sequencing and RNA sequencing of peripheral blood. The study was conducted in China and was registered as a clinical trial. A total of roughly 33 samples underwent TCR sequencing: 13 from persistent and roughly 20 from newly diagnosed Graves' disease patients.

Receptors were amplified or captured by multiplex PCR. Sequencing was carried out with an Illumina HiSeq 4000. CDR3 regions were amplified by Arm-PCR with iRepertoire HTBI primers to construct TCR beta libraries. Gel purification was performed on PCR products prior to sequencing. In the authors' own workflow: Gene usage analysis of CDR3 amino acid clonotypes relied on the roughly 67 TRBV and fewer than 15 TRBJ segments identified across samples. COPE and FqMerger were used to merge the filtered high-quality paired reads into contigs. BLAST was used to align contigs to IMGT TRBV, TRBD and TRBJ reference genes, with CDR3 defined following IMGT. Highly expanded clones were defined as clonotypes with a frequency above 0.1%. Shannon entropy was used to measure repertoire diversity, and the Gini coefficient was used to measure V-J evenness. A clonotype was considered public if more than one individual shared it. Using fastp at Q25 and MiXCR, TCRdb reprocessed the public reads and kept productive beta chains. Here each entry gathers all rows of one CDR3 protein and keeps the most common genes and DNA. The V and J calls follow TCRdb's processing rather than the paper's. The sample yields 200,000 to 300,000 distinct CDR3 sequences; roughly a fifth were counted once. The ten most abundant clones make up approximately 15% of the sample.

The full study reports these points: Compared with newly diagnosed patients, patients with persistent Graves' disease had lower TCR Shannon entropy and fewer highly expanded clones, which suggests clonal expansion. Peripheral blood alone was examined, since thyroid tissue, which constituted the primary lesion, could not be accessed. The authors noted that the small sample size was a limitation that may lower accuracy. TRBV28, TRBJ1-2 and TRBJ2-5 were preferentially used in persistent disease, while TRBV20-1 and TRBJ2-1 were favored in newly diagnosed disease. A larger number of public clonotypes was shared among persistent patients (2,741) than among newly diagnosed patients (approximately 930). Only the TCR beta chain was sequenced and analyzed.

The sample was peripheral blood mononuclear cells (PBMCs), taken at new diagnosis, from a patient treated with antithyroid drugs. This chain is built from TRBV20-1 and TRBJ1-2, with the D gene uncertain. The receptor comes from a female donor with Graves disease. The CDR3 region has the sequence CSGDFLDGYTF. The DNA sequence is as follows: TGCAGTGGGGATTTCCTGGATGGCTACACCTTC.